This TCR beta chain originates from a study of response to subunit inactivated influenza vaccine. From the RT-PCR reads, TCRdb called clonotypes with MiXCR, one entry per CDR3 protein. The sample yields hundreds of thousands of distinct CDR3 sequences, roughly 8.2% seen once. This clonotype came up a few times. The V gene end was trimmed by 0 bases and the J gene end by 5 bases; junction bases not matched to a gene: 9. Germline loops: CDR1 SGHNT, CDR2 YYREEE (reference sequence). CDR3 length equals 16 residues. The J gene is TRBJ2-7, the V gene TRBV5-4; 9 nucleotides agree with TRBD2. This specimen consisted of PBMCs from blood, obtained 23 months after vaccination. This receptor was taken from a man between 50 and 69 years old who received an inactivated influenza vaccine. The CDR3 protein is CASSLGDGGGADEQYF. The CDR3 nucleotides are TGTGCCAGCAGCTTGGGAGATGGCGGGGGGGCCGACGAGCAGTACTTC.